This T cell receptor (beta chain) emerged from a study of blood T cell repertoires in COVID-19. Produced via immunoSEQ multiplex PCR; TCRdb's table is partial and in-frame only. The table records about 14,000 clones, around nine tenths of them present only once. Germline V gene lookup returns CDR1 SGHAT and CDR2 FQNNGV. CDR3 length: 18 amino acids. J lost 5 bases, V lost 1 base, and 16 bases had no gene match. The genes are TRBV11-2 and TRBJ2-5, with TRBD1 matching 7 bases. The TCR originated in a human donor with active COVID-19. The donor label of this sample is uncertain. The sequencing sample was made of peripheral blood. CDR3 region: CASSLVRGQGRSGETQYF. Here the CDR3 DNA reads TGTGCCAGCAGCTTAGTTAGGGGGCAGGGGCGCTCCGGGGAGACCCAGTACTTC.